Shown below are 28 T cell receptor beta chains from a single sample sequenced in a study of human T cells and chemical hapten exposure (dated by TCRdb to about 2021). The library came from RACE. TCRdb names NextSeq 500 as the instrument used. TCRdb cleaned the public reads at Q25 with fastp, built clones with MiXCR and kept in-frame beta chains. CDR3 protein sequences are deduplicated, and each keeps its most common genes and DNA. Here the sample has 100,000 to 150,000 distinct CDR3 sequences; around 11% occur a single time. Of the sample, 2% to 2.5% is held by the ten largest clones. What this sample's time point label stands for: patch test 3, about 24 weeks after DPC sensitization. The treatment or condition label corresponds to: therapeutic diphenylcyclopropenone sensitization with weekly scalp DPC. This specimen consisted of whole blood, obtained in connection with sensitization to the hapten diphenylcyclopropenone (DPC). The receptor source for this set is a woman aged 45-65 years with alopecia areata. Some clones in this sample may be carry-over from other donors' samples.

This clonotype was recorded at least ten times. The V gene is TRBV20-1, the J gene TRBJ2-3; TRBD2 matches 11 bases. V gave up 5 bases and J gave up 3 bases; unmatched junction bases: 7. This CDR3 has 15 residues. From germline, CDR1 is DFQATT and CDR2 SNEGSKA (reference sequence). The CDR3 nucleotides read TGCAGTGCTGTCAAGACTAGCGGGAAGACAGATACGCAGTATTTT. Amino acid sequence: CSAVKTSGKTDTQYF.

The chain employs TRBV3-1 and TRBJ1-6; 7 nucleotides align to TRBD1. V trimming: 2 bases; J trimming: 6 bases; junction bases outside the gene matches: 4. The CDR3 totals 15 residues. The germline gives CDR1 LGHDT, CDR2 YNNKEL (reference sequence). CDR3 in DNA: TGTGCCAGCAGCCAAACAGGGGTAGGTAATTCACCCCTCCACTTT. This gives the protein CASSQTGVGNSPLHF.

The chain employs TRBV6-5 and TRBJ1-2; the D gene is possibly TRBD1 (5 bases). This CDR3 has 12 residues. CDR1 is MNHEY and CDR2 is SVGAGI in the germline V gene. The V end was cut by 6 bases, the J end by 6 bases, with 11 bases between. CDR3 sequence (DNA): TGTGCCAGCAGCCTGGGGGGGGATGGCTACACCTTC. This codes for CASSLGGDGYTF.

This clonotype was counted only a few times. Because it lacks the conserved phenylalanine or tryptophan at the end, this CDR3 is likely a read error. The DNA is left out, because the CDR3 cannot be placed on it with certainty; the CDR3 is given as TCRdb lists it. The chain carries TRBV6-5 and TRBJ2-7; TRBD2 reflects the table's D call only, with no check against the DNA. Germline CDR1 and CDR2: MNHEY and SVGAGI. Ends included, the CDR3 has 11 residues. Here the CDR3 reads CASSYGTSISL.

This chain connects TRBV5-1 to TRBJ2-3; 8 bases line up with TRBD1. Germline trimming cut 4 bases from V and 2 bases from J; bases unmatched to any gene: 6. The CDR3 totals 15 residues. Germline V gene sequence: CDR1 SGHRS, CDR2 YFSETQ. CDR3 protein: CASSPGQGTTDTQYF. The CDR3 DNA sequence: TGCGCCAGCAGCCCCGGACAGGGCACCACAGATACGCAGTATTTT.

This chain connects TRBV20-1 to TRBJ2-3; 11 bases map to TRBD1. V lost 5 bases, J lost 6 bases, and 10 bases stayed unmatched. The CDR3 runs 15 residues. Germline V gives CDR1 DFQATT, CDR2 SNEGSKA (reference sequence). The CDR3 sequence: CSAPGDRGTWDTQYF. DNA of the CDR3: TGCAGTGCTCCTGGGGACAGGGGGACTTGGGATACGCAGTATTTT.

The chain carries TRBV6-8 and TRBJ1-5; D remains ambiguous. The CDR3 is 16 amino acids. CDR1 and CDR2 from the germline V gene are MNHGY and SAAAGT. Trimming left V 0 bases short and J 4 bases short, with 13 bases between. CDR3 region: CASSYSTGVWNQPQHF. CDR3 sequence (DNA): TGTGCCAGCAGTTACTCGACTGGGGTCTGGAATCAGCCCCAGCATTTT.

This clonotype appeared many times. This sequence joins TRBV20-1 and TRBJ2-1, with D maybe TRBD2 (5 bases). CDR3 size: 15 residues. V was cut by 2 bases and J by 8 bases, with 19 bases left in between. Germline-derived CDR1 and CDR2 are DFQATT and SNEGSKA (reference sequence). The CDR3 DNA reads TGCAGTGCTAGACCCCGGGGTAGAGAGGTCGATGAGCAGTTCTTC. It codes for CSARPRGREVDEQFF.

The chain is built from TRBV27 and TRBJ1-4; D may be TRBD1 (5 bases). The germline V gene has CDR1 MNHEY and CDR2 SMNVEV (reference sequence). This CDR3 comprises 14 residues. Deletions cut 6 bases from V and 3 bases from J, with 11 bases between. The CDR3, as DNA: TGTGCCAGCAGCCACACAGGTTCTAATGAAAAACTGTTTTTT. Translation gives CASSHTGSNEKLFF.

This chain links TRBV4-1 with TRBJ2-3, with D hard to call. Germline CDR1 and CDR2: MGHRA and YSYEKL. The CDR3 consists of 14 residues. The V and J ends lost 0 bases and 6 bases respectively, with 10 bases between them. CDR3 sequence (DNA): TGCGCCAGCAGCCAAGAAGGTGGGCCGGATACGCAGTATTTT. It is translated as CASSQEGGPDTQYF.

This clonotype was seen more than once but under ten times. The chain employs TRBV7-6 and TRBJ2-3; the match to TRBD1 covers 9 bases. V was clipped by 2 bases and J by 3 bases; unmatched bases: 9. The germline CDR1 and CDR2 sequences are SGHVS and FNYEAQ. The CDR3 runs to 17 residues. The CDR3 DNA follows: TGTGCCAGCAGCTTATGGAATGGACAGGGGTTGACAGATACGCAGTATTTT. It specifies CASSLWNGQGLTDTQYF.

The rearrangement joins TRBV6-5 to TRBJ1-2; 8 bases map to TRBD1. The CDR3 sequence is 15 residues long. Looked up from germline, CDR1 is MNHEY and CDR2 is SVGAGI. The ends lost 6 bases at V and 8 bases at J; junction bases unmatched: 14. The CDR3 spells CASSSARDRLGGYTF. As DNA, the CDR3 is TGTGCCAGCAGCTCCGCCCGGGACAGGCTGGGGGGCTACACCTTC.

V is TRBV12-3 or TRBV12-4 and J is TRBJ2-3; 7 positions agree with TRBD1. With 5 bases clipped from V and 9 bases from J, the junction kept 11 bases outside the gene matches. This CDR3 region has 14 residues. The DNA for the CDR3 is TGTGCCAGCAGTCTCCGATCAGGGGGAGACACGCAGTATTTT. Translated, it gives CASSLRSGGDTQYF.

The chain has TRBV20-1 and TRBJ1-2, with a possible D match to TRBD1 (6 bases). The V end lost 7 bases, the J end lost 0 bases, and 12 bases lay between the germline ends. This CDR3 region has 13 residues. Germline CDR1 reads DFQATT; CDR2 reads SNEGSKA (reference sequence). The CDR3 DNA sequence: TGCAGTGTCCACAGGGAGACTAACTATGGCTACACCTTC. Translation gives CSVHRETNYGYTF.

This clonotype has more than one count but fewer than ten. V is TRBV6-5 and J is TRBJ1-2; TRBD1 agrees at 8 bases. V trimming: 2 bases; J trimming: 6 bases; junction bases outside the gene matches: 5. CDR3 length equals 14 residues. Germline V gene sequence: CDR1 MNHEY, CDR2 SVGAGI. The CDR3 spells CASSYMQGANGYTF. CDR3 DNA sequence: TGTGCCAGCAGTTACATGCAGGGGGCGAATGGCTACACCTTC.

This clonotype was picked up a small number of times. This chain links TRBV5-1 with TRBJ2-5; D is undetermined. This CDR3 region has 14 residues. Per the germline V gene, CDR1 is SGHRS and CDR2 is YFSETQ. Between the trimmed V and J ends, which lost 2 bases and 2 bases, there was a span of 10 bases. In DNA, the CDR3 is TGCGCCAGCAGCTTACGACGTTGTCAAGAGACCCAGTACTTC. Translating gives CASSLRRCQETQYF.

Many counts were recorded for this clonotype. V usage is TRBV11-3 and J usage is TRBJ1-4; 11 nucleotides match TRBD1. CDR3 length: 15 amino acids. The ends lost 5 bases at V and 7 bases at J; junction bases unmatched: 6. Germline lookup yields CDR1 SGHNT and CDR2 YENEEA. The CDR3 DNA reads as TGTGCCAGCAGCCCGGACAGGGGGCGCGTTGAAAAACTGTTTTTT. This codes for CASSPDRGRVEKLFF.

By sample fraction, this clonotype is medium-sized. V is TRBV7-9 and J is TRBJ2-3; no clear D gene. From germline, CDR1 is SEHNR and CDR2 FQNEAQ (reference sequence). Trimming left V 5 bases short and J 0 bases short, with 3 bases between. This CDR3 has 12 residues. The CDR3, as DNA: TGTGCCAGCAGCCCTAGCACAGATACGCAGTATTTT. Its protein is CASSPSTDTQYF. Combining the CDR3 with reference TRBV7-9 and TRBJ2-3 gives the whole variable domain DTGVSQNPRHKITKRGQNVTFRCDPISEHNRLYWYRQTLGQGPEFLTYFQNEAQLEKSRLLSDRFSAERPKGSFSTLEIQRTEQGDSAMYLCASSPSTDTQYFGPGTRLTVL.

This clonotype occurred many times. J is TRBJ2-7 and V is TRBV18; the D call may be TRBD1 or TRBD2 (5 bases each). This CDR3 comprises 13 residues. The germline V gene has CDR1 KGHSH and CDR2 LQKENI. V shed 2 bases and J shed 5 bases, with 10 bases lying between them. The DNA of the CDR3 is TGTGCCAGCTCACCATCTGGGACCCACGAGCAGTACTTC. Protein: CASSPSGTHEQYF.

J is TRBJ1-3 and V is TRBV9, with D unresolved. The germline V gene has CDR1 SGDLS and CDR2 YYNGEE. Between the trimmed V and J ends, which lost 3 bases and 1 base, there was a span of 11 bases. This CDR3 comprises 15 residues. The DNA for the CDR3 is TGTGCCAGCAGCGAGGCCGGGGTTTCTGGAAACACCATATATTTT. Amino acids: CASSEAGVSGNTIYF.

The chain recombines TRBV12-3 or TRBV12-4 with TRBJ1-2; D is possibly TRBD1 (5 bases). V lost 5 bases to trimming and J lost 0 bases, with 10 bases between them. The CDR3 consists of 14 residues. Here the CDR3 reads CASSEAGSNYGYTF. CDR3 nucleotide sequence: TGTGCCAGCAGTGAGGCAGGGTCTAACTATGGCTACACCTTC.

This clonotype was found a few times. This chain links TRBV7-2 with TRBJ2-7; D is perhaps TRBD2 (6 bases). Germline V CDR1 and CDR2: SGHTA, FQGNSA. The CDR3 is made up of 14 amino acids. V lost 5 bases and J 4 bases, leaving 15 bases between the germline ends. CDR3 in DNA: TGTGCCAGCAGCGTTGGGACGGAGGGGTACGAGCAGTACTTC. This translates into CASSVGTEGYEQYF.

The sample holds a few counts of this clonotype. This rearrangement joins TRBV3-1 to TRBJ2-7; no definite D call. CDR1 and CDR2 (germline): LGHDT, YNNKEL (reference sequence). The V end lost 5 bases, the J end lost 9 bases, and 17 bases lay between the germline ends. This CDR3 is 13 amino acids long. CDR3 coding DNA: TGTGCCAGCAGCTCCCGGACCGTCCCCTGGCAGTACTTC. This translates into CASSSRTVPWQYF.

This clonotype was counted at least ten times. The rearrangement uses TRBV5-1 and TRBJ2-7; 9 nucleotides align to TRBD1. CDR3 length: 13 residues. Germline CDR1 and CDR2: SGHRS and YFSETQ. V lost 4 bases and J lost 6; bases outside the gene matches: 5. In DNA, the CDR3 is TGCGCCAGCAGCGCCACAGGGGGCGCCGAGCAGTACTTC. It codes for CASSATGGAEQYF.

This clonotype was seen a few times. This sequence joins TRBV5-1 and TRBJ2-3, with D possibly being TRBD1 or TRBD2 (5 bases each). The V gene's germline CDR1 is SGHRS and CDR2 YFSETQ. The CDR3 runs to 14 residues. The V gene lost 2 bases and the J gene lost 0 bases, with 7 bases spanning the gap. CDR3 coding DNA: TGCGCCAGCAGCTTCAGGGACAGCACAGATACGCAGTATTTT. Its translation is CASSFRDSTDTQYF.

A word on this clonotype: One end of the junction fails to match germline, which may point to a read error. The chain employs TRBV6-2 or TRBV6-3 and TRBJ2-1; possibly TRBD2 for D (6 bases). This CDR3 is built from 16 residues. Germline values: CDR1 MNHEY, CDR2 SVGEGT. CDR3 protein: CASSPSPGVWNNKQFF. The CDR3 bases are TGTGCCAGCAGCCCCAGCCCGGGAGTTTGGAACAATAAGCAGTTCTTC.

Ten or more counts support this clonotype. The chain recombines TRBV29-1 with TRBJ1-4, with 8 bases aligning to TRBD1. The CDR3 consists of 13 residues. V lost 4 bases and J lost 6; bases outside the gene matches: 4. Germline assignment: CDR1 SQVTM and CDR2 ANQGSEA. In DNA, the CDR3 is TGCAGCGTTGCTTCGACAGGGGATGAAAAACTGTTTTTT. Amino acids: CSVASTGDEKLFF. The variable domain in full, with the rest retrieved from reference TRBV29-1 and TRBJ1-4, is SAVISQKPSRDICQRGTSLTIQCQVDSQVTMMFWYRQQPGQSLTLIATANQGSEATYESGFVIDKFPISRPNLTFSTLTVSNMSPEDSSIYLCSVASTGDEKLFFGSGTQLSVL.

The chain combines TRBV5-5 with TRBJ1-2; D perhaps matches TRBD1 (5 bases). Trimming pared 1 base from V and 8 bases from J, leaving 21 bases between. CDR1 and CDR2 (germline): SGHKS, YYEKEE (reference sequence). The CDR3 is 16 residues long. CDR3 coding DNA: TGTGCCAGCAGCTTGTCCTGGCAGCTCGGGGCTGGGGGCTACACCTTC. It is translated as CASSLSWQLGAGGYTF.